These 19 T cell receptor beta chains share one sample of origin, sequenced in a study of neurological immune-mediated disorders. MiXCR was run by TCRdb on the 5' RACE reads, yielding one entry per CDR3 protein. The top ten clones hold about 6.6% of a sample with some 54,000 distinct CDR3 sequences, around 10% of them seen once. Indicated time point: longitudinal time-point 1 (baseline). The sample taken for sequencing was PBMCs. The receptors were sampled from a male donor with HTLV-1-associated myelopathy (HAM/TSP).

This clonotype came up many times. This sequence joins TRBV5-1 and TRBJ1-1, with TRBD1 matching over 8 bases. The trim removed 3 bases at V and 0 bases at J, leaving 4 bases unmatched. The CDR3 length is 15 residues. From germline, CDR1 is SGHRS and CDR2 YFSETQ. The CDR3 is CASSSRQGMNTEAFF. Written as DNA, the CDR3 is TGCGCCAGCAGCTCTAGACAGGGGATGAACACTGAAGCTTTCTTT.

This clonotype was seen repeatedly, ten times or more. The chain combines TRBV3-1 with TRBJ1-6; D unresolved. Per germline, CDR1 LGHDT and CDR2 YNNKEL (reference sequence). CDR3 length equals 14 residues. Trimming pared 0 bases from V and 10 bases from J, leaving 10 bases between. CDR3 in amino acids: CASSQEVGRSPLHF. The CDR3 nucleotides are TGTGCCAGCAGCCAAGAAGTGGGGAGATCACCCCTCCACTTT.

About this clonotype: A much larger clone differs from this one at a single base, so this may be a read error. The conserved closing phenylalanine or tryptophan is absent in this CDR3, likely reflecting a read error. The rearrangement links TRBV5-1 to TRBJ2-3; 8 bases fit TRBD2. Losses at the gene ends were 2 bases for V and 0 bases for J; bases not matched to a gene: 5. CDR1 and CDR2 from the germline V gene are SGHRS and YFSETQ. The CDR3 has 16 amino acids. The CDR3 loop is CASSFSGAPSTDTQYL. Here the CDR3 DNA reads TGCGCCAGCAGCTTTAGCGGGGCACCTAGCACAGATACGCAGTATCTT.

Many counts were recorded for this clonotype. The rearrangement joins TRBV9 to TRBJ2-1, with 10 nucleotides matching TRBD2. V gave up 0 bases and J gave up 5 bases; unmatched junction bases: 8. CDR1 and CDR2 from the germline V gene are SGDLS and YYNGEE. CDR3 length: 17 amino acids. The CDR3 sequence: CASSVALGAGGHNEQFF. CDR3 nucleotides: TGTGCCAGCAGCGTAGCTTTGGGAGCGGGGGGGCACAATGAGCAGTTCTTC.

This clonotype was observed at least ten times. The chain carries TRBV6-5 and TRBJ1-5, with 10 positions matching TRBD1. The germline CDR1 and CDR2 sequences are MNHEY and SVGAGI. V shed 9 bases, J shed 5 bases, and the junction held 16 bases outside the gene matches. The CDR3 has 17 amino acids. The DNA for the CDR3 is TGTGCCAGTCAACCCCGGTTGGGACAGGGGACACATCAGCCCCAGCATTTT. It yields the protein CASQPRLGQGTHQPQHF.

This clonotype occurred many times. The chain couples TRBV7-9 to TRBJ1-2, with TRBD1 identical over 9 bases. J was trimmed by 3 bases and V by 8 bases; bases with no gene match: 4. Germline V gene sequence: CDR1 SEHNR, CDR2 FQNEAQ (reference sequence). This CDR3 contains 13 residues. The CDR3: CASQRTGDYGYTF. CDR3 sequence (DNA): TGTGCCAGCCAGCGGACAGGGGACTATGGCTACACCTTC.

The chain joins TRBV2 to TRBJ1-5; D is ambiguous. The CDR3 extends over 17 amino acids. Germline values: CDR1 SNHLY, CDR2 FYNNEI. Trimming pared 0 bases from V and 5 bases from J, leaving 17 bases between. CDR3 nucleotides: TGTGCCAGCAGTGAAGCGCTCCATCTATCCTGGGATCAGCCCCAGCATTTT. It translates to CASSEALHLSWDQPQHF.

This clonotype was detected ten times or more. The CDR3 nucleotides are TGTGCCAGTATCGGACCCGGAACCCACGAGCAGTACTTC. Its protein product is CASIGPGTHEQYF. The gene calls are TRBV19 and TRBJ2-7; D unresolved. CDR1 is LNHDA and CDR2 is SQIVND in the germline V gene (reference sequence). The CDR3 length is 13 residues. V lost 7 bases, J lost 5 bases, and 15 bases lay in between. Full variable domain (outside the CDR3, taken from reference TRBV19 and TRBJ2-7): DGGITQSPKYLFRKEGQNVTLSCEQNLNHDAMYWYRQDPGQGLRLIYYSQIVNDFQKGDIAEGYSVSREKKESFPLTVTSAQKNPTAFYLCASIGPGTHEQYFGPGTRLTVT.

The sample holds many counts of this clonotype. This rearrangement joins TRBV5-5 to TRBJ2-1, with D hard to call. This CDR3 contains 17 residues. V was pared by 6 bases and J by 5 bases, with 24 bases between. Germline CDR1 reads SGHKS; CDR2 reads YYEKEE (reference sequence). The CDR3 nucleotides are TGTGCCAGCACCACGAGCGTTGGGCTTACGATAAACAATGAGCAGTTCTTC. This gives the protein CASTTSVGLTINNEQFF.

By sample share, this clonotype is medium-sized. V usage is TRBV10-3 and J usage is TRBJ1-4, with D possibly matching TRBD1 (5 bases). The CDR3 spans 14 residues. The V gene lost 6 bases and the J gene lost 8 bases, with 16 bases spanning the gap. The germline V gene has CDR1 ENHRY and CDR2 SYGVKD. This CDR3 is CAIRRGDKGEKLFF. The CDR3 DNA reads TGTGCCATCAGGAGGGGTGACAAGGGGGAAAAACTGTTTTTT.

This clonotype was observed at least ten times. The chain recombines TRBV5-1 with TRBJ2-3; 10 bases map to TRBD2. This CDR3 region has 14 residues. Trimming cost V 4 bases and J 7 bases; bases outside gene matches: 6. Germline CDR1 is SGHRS and CDR2 is YFSETQ. CDR3 in DNA: TGCGCCAGCAGCCCGCTAGCGGGGGTTAATACGCAGTATTTT. Amino acids: CASSPLAGVNTQYF.

In DNA, the CDR3 is TGTGCCAGCAGGGAACCCACAGGGGGCTGGACTGAAGCTTTCTTT. It yields the protein CASREPTGGWTEAFF. The V gene is TRBV6-1, the J gene TRBJ1-1, with 9 bases lining up with TRBD1. There are 15 residues in the CDR3. J gave up 5 bases and V 6 bases, and 10 bases lay outside the gene matches. Germline CDR1 reads MNHNS; CDR2 reads SASEGT.

This clonotype appeared a few times. V is TRBV9 and J is TRBJ1-3, with D possibly being TRBD1 (6 bases). The germline V gene encodes CDR1 SGDLS and CDR2 YYNGEE. V lost 4 bases to trimming and J lost 4 bases, with 15 bases between them. The CDR3 spans 15 residues. The CDR3: CASSPEGGSGNTIYF. The CDR3 region has the DNA TGTGCCAGCAGCCCCGAGGGGGGGTCAGGAAACACCATATATTTT.

This clonotype has ten or more counts. The J gene is TRBJ1-5, the V gene TRBV5-5, with D perhaps TRBD1 (5 bases). V lost 0 bases and J lost 7, with 14 bases in between. The length of the CDR3 is 15 residues. Germline CDR1 and CDR2: SGHKS and YYEKEE (reference sequence). The CDR3 DNA reads TGTGCCAGCAGCTTGGCAGGGCCCGCGTCCCAGCCCCAGCATTTT. This codes for CASSLAGPASQPQHF.

CDR3 in amino acids: CASSPGGGIQYF. The DNA of the CDR3 is TGTGCCAGCAGCCCGGGGGGGGGCATTCAGTACTTC. The rearrangement links TRBV5-8 to TRBJ2-4, with 8 bases that match TRBD2. The CDR3 has 12 amino acids. V dropped 4 bases and J dropped 9; count of bases not matched to a gene: 3. Germline assignment: CDR1 SGHTS and CDR2 YDEGEE. The full variable domain, rest sourced from reference TRBV5-8 and TRBJ2-4, is EAGVTQSPTHLIKTRGQQATLRCSPISGHTSVYWYQQALGLGLQFLLWYDEGEERNRGNFPPRFSGRQFPNYSSELNVNALELEDSALYLCASSPGGGIQYFGAGTRLSVL.

This clonotype was detected ten times or more. The gene calls are TRBV7-2 and TRBJ1-3; D not certain. This CDR3 spans 13 amino acids. The germline V gene has CDR1 SGHTA and CDR2 FQGNSA. V was clipped by 1 base and J by 3 bases, with 4 bases between them. The CDR3 loop reads CASSLVVGNTIYF. For the CDR3, the DNA is TGTGCCAGCAGCTTAGTAGTTGGAAACACCATATATTTT.

The sample holds many counts of this clonotype. The J gene is TRBJ2-7, the V gene TRBV5-1; 7 bases line up with TRBD1. After removal of 1 base from V and 3 bases from J, the junction contained 10 bases not matched to a gene. The CDR3 runs to 16 residues. Germline CDR1 is SGHRS and CDR2 is YFSETQ. Here the CDR3 DNA reads TGCGCCAGCAGCTTGTTAACGAGGGCAGGGGGCTACGAGCAGTACTTC. Translating gives CASSLLTRAGGYEQYF.

This clonotype was observed at least ten times. This chain connects TRBV5-1 to TRBJ2-3; possible D gene TRBD2, 5 bases. The CDR3 is made up of 15 amino acids. Germline V gene sequence: CDR1 SGHRS, CDR2 YFSETQ. The ends were cut back, 0 bases at V and 0 bases at J, with 8 bases in the middle. The CDR3 region has the DNA TGCGCCAGCAGCTTGGCGCTAGCTAGCACAGATACGCAGTATTTT. Translated: CASSLALASTDTQYF.

Details on this clonotype: Given a much more abundant clone one base away, this may be a read error. The V call is TRBV5-1, the J call TRBJ1-6; 8 nucleotides match TRBD1. CDR3 size: 16 residues. The V gene's germline CDR1 is SGHRS and CDR2 YFSETQ. V gave up 5 bases and J gave up 7 bases; unmatched junction bases: 11. The DNA of the CDR3 is TGCGCCAGCAGTTTAGGACAGGGATCTTTGAATTCACCCCTCCACTTT. It yields the protein CASSLGQGSLNSPLHF.